Described below is a single TCR beta chain sequence and its context. Its antigen is unknown. Generated by immunoSEQ multiplex PCR, the TCRdb table keeps only in-frame clones and is missing some. The sample lists over 110,000 clones; 92% were seen once. The data were obtained in a study of T cell responses to AZD1222 COVID-19 vaccine. Study observations and caveats: Variant regions that are unmutated are reportedly the target of nearly half of spike-specific TCRs. Elevations in Spike-specific TCR breadth and depth followed administration of two AZD1222 doses. Of the AZD1222 recipients, only five to seven were seropositive at baseline.

Germline loops: CDR1 LGHNA, CDR2 YNFKEQ. V was shortened by 0 bases and J by 8 bases, with 17 bases between the two germline ends. The CDR3 is 17 residues long. The clonotype comes from an adult who received the AZD1222 COVID-19 vaccine. J is TRBJ1-6 and V is TRBV4-2, with D unclear. The sequencing here drew on peripheral blood, taken 28 days after the second AZD1222 dose. DNA for the CDR3: TGTGCCAGCAGCCAAGATGGTGCTGATACCACTTATTCACCCCTCCACTTT. This codes for CASSQDGADTTYSPLHF.